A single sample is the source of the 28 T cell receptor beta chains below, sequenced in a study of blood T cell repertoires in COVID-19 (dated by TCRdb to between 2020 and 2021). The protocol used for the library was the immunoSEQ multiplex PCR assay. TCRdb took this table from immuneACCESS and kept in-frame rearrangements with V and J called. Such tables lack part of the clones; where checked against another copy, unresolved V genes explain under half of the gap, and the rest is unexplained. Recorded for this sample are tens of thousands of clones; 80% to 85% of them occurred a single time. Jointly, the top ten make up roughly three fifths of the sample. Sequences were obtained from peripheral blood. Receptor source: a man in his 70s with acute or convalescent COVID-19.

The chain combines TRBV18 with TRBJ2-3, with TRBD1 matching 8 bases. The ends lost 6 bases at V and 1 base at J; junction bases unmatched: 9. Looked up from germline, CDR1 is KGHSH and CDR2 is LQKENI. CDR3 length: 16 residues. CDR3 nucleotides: TGTGCCAGCTCCCCAGGACAGGGACAGGGCACAGATACGCAGTATTTT. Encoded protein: CASSPGQGQGTDTQYF.

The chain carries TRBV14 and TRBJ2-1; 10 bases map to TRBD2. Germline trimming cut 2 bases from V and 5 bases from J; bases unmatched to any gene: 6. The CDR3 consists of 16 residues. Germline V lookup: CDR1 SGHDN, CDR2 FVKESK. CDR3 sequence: CASSQLAGVSHNEQFF. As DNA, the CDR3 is TGTGCCAGCAGCCAACTAGCGGGAGTATCCCACAATGAGCAGTTCTTC.

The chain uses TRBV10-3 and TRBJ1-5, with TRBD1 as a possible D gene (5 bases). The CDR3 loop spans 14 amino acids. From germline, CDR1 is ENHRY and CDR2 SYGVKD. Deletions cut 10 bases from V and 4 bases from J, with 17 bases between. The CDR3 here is CATSPQGGNQPQHF. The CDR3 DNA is TGTGCCACCTCCCCCCAGGGAGGAAATCAGCCCCAGCATTTT.

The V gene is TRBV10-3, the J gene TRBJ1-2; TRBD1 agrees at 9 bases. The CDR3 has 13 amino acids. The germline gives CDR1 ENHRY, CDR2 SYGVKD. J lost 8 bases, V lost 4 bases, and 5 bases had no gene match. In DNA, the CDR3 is TGTGCCATCAGTGGGACAGGGGTAGGCGGCTACACCTTC. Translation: CAISGTGVGGYTF.

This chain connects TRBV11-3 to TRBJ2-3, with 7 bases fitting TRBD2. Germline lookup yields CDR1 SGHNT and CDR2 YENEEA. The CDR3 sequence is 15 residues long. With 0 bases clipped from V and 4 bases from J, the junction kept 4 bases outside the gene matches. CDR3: CASSLDGGIADTQYF. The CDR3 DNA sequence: TGTGCCAGCAGCTTAGACGGGGGGATCGCAGATACGCAGTATTTT.

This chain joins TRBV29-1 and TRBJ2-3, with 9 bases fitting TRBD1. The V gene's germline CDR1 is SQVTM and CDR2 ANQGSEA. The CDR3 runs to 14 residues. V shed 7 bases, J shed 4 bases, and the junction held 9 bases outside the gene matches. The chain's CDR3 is CSATGTGFSDTQYF. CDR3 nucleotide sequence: TGCAGCGCCACCGGGACAGGGTTTTCAGATACGCAGTATTTT.

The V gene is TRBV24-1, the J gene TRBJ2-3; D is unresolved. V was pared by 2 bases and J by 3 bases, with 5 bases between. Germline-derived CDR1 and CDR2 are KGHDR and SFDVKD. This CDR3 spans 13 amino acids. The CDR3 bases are TGTGCCACCAGTGATTACAAGACAGATACGCAGTATTTT. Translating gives CATSDYKTDTQYF.

Here the CDR3 DNA reads TGCAGTGCTAGCGGTTACAATGAGCAGTTCTTC. It yields the protein CSASGYNEQFF. The chain links TRBV20-1 to TRBJ2-1; D unclear. Germline values: CDR1 DFQATT, CDR2 SNEGSKA (reference sequence). V dropped 3 bases and J dropped 4 bases, with 4 bases sitting between them. The CDR3 extends over 11 amino acids.

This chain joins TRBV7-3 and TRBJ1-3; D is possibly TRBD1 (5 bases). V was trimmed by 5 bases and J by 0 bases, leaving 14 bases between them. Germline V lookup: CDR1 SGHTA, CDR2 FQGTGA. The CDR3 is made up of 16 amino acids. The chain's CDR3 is CASSPMGGSSGNTIYF. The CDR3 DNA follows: TGTGCCAGCAGCCCTATGGGGGGGAGCTCTGGAAACACCATATATTTT.

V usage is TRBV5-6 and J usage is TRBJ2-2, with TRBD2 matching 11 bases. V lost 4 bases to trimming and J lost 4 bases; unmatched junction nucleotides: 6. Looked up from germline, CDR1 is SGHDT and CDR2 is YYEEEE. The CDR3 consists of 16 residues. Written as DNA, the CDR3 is TGTGCCAGCAGCCAGGGACTAGCGGATGGCACCGGGGAGCTGTTTTTT. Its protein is CASSQGLADGTGELFF. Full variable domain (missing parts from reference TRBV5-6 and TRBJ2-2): DAGVTQSPTHLIKTRGQQVTLRCSPKSGHDTVSWYQQALGQGPQFIFQYYEEEERQRGNFPDRFSGHQFPNYSSELNVNALLLGDSALYLCASSQGLADGTGELFFGEGSRLTVL.

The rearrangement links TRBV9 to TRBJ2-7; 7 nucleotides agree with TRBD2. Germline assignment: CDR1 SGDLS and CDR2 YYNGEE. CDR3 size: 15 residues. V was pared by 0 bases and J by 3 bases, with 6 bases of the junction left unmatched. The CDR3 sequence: CASSVEASGDYEQYF. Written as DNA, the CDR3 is TGTGCCAGCAGCGTAGAGGCCAGCGGGGACTACGAGCAGTACTTC.

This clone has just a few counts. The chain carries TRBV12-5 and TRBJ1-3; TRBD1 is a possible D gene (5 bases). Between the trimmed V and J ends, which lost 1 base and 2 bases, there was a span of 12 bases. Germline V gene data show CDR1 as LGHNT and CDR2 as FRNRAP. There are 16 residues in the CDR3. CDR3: CASGLGDGGPGNTIYF. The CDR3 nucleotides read TGTGCTAGTGGTTTGGGGGACGGAGGGCCTGGAAACACCATATATTTT.

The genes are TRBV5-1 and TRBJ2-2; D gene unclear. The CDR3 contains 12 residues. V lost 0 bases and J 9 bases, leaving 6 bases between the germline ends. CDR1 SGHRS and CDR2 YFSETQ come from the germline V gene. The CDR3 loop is CASSLAYRELFF. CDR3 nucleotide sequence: TGCGCCAGCAGCTTGGCCTATAGGGAGCTGTTTTTT.

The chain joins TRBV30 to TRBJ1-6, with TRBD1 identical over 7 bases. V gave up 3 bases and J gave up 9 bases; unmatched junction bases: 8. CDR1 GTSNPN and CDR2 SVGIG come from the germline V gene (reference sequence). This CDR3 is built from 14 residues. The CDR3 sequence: CAWRPGQDFSPLHF. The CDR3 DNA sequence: TGTGCCTGGAGGCCTGGACAGGACTTTTCACCCCTCCACTTT.

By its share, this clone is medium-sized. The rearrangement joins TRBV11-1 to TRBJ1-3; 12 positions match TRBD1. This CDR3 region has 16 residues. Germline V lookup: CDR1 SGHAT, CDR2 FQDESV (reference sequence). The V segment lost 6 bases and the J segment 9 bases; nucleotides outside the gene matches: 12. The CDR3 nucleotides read TGTGCCAGCAGTTCCGGGACAGGGGGCCGATTTTGCACCATATATTTT. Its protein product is CASSSGTGGRFCTIYF.

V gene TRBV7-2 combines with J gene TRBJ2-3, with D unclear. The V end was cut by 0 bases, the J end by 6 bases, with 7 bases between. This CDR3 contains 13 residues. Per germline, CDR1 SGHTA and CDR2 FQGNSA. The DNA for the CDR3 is TGTGCCAGCAGCTTAGCGGCGGAGGATACGCAGTATTTT. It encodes CASSLAAEDTQYF.

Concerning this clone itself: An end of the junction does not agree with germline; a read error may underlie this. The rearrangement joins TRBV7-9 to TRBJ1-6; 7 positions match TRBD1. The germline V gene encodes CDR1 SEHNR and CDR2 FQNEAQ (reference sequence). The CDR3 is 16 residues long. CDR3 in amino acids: CASSLAGQAHNSPLHF. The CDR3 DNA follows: TGTGCCAGCAGCCTAGCAGGACAGGCACATAATTCACCCCTCCACTTT.

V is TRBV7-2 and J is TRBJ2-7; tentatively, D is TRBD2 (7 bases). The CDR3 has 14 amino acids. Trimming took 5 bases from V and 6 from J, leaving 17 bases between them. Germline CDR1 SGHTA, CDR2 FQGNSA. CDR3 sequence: CASSLGVGGREQYF. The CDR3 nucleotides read TGTGCCAGCAGCCTGGGGGTCGGGGGGCGCGAGCAGTACTTC.

DNA of the CDR3: TGTGCCAGCAGTTTTCCATACCTCACAACAATAGGGGTTACAGTTAAAGAGACCCAGTACTTC. Translated, it gives CASSFPYLTTIGVTVKETQYF. The chain joins TRBV28 to TRBJ2-5; D perhaps matches TRBD1 (5 bases). V was trimmed by 3 bases and J by 3 bases, leaving 32 bases between them. Germline CDR1 MDHEN, CDR2 SYDVKM. The CDR3 loop spans 21 amino acids.

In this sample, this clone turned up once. The CDR3 here is CASSLSGVSGNTIYF. CDR3 nucleotide sequence: TGTGCCAGCAGCTTATCCGGGGTGTCTGGAAACACCATATATTTT. The chain employs TRBV7-9 and TRBJ1-3; D unresolved. V was clipped by 2 bases and J by 1 base, with 9 bases between them. Germline V gives CDR1 SEHNR, CDR2 FQNEAQ (reference sequence). The length of the CDR3 is 15 residues.

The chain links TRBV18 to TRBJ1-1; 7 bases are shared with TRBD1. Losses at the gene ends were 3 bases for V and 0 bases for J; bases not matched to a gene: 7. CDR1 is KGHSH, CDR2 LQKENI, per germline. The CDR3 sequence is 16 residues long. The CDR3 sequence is CASSPQTGRMNTEAFF. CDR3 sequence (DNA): TGTGCCAGCTCACCCCAGACAGGGCGTATGAACACTGAAGCTTTCTTT.

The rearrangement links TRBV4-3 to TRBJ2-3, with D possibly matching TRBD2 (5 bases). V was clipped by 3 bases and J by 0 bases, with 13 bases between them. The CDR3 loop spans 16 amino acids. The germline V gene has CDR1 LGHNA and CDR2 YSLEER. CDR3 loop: CASSQHPGVSTDTQYF. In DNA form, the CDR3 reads TGCGCCAGCAGCCAGCACCCCGGGGTTAGCACAGATACGCAGTATTTT.

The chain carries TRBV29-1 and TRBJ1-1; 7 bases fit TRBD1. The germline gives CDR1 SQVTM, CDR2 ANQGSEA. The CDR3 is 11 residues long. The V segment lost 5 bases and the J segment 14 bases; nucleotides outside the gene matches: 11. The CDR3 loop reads CSVSTGLDGFF. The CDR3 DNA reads TGCAGCGTTTCGACAGGGCTGGATGGCTTCTTT.

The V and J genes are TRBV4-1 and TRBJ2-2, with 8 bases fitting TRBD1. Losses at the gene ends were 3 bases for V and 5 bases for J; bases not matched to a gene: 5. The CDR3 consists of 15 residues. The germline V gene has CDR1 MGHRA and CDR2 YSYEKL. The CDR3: CASSQRQGRTGELFF. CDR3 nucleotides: TGCGCCAGCAGCCAGAGACAGGGGCGGACCGGGGAGCTGTTTTTT.

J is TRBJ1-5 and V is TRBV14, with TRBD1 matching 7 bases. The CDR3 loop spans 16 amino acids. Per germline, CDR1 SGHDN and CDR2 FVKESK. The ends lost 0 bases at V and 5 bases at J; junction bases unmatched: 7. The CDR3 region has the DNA TGTGCCAGCAGCCAAGATATGGGACAGAGCTATCAGCCCCAGCATTTT. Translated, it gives CASSQDMGQSYQPQHF.

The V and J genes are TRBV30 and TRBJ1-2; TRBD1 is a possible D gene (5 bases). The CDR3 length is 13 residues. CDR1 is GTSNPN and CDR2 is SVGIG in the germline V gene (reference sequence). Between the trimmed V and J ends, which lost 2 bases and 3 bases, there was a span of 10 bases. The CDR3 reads CAWSIREDYGYTF. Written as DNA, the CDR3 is TGTGCCTGGAGTATCAGGGAAGACTATGGCTACACCTTC.

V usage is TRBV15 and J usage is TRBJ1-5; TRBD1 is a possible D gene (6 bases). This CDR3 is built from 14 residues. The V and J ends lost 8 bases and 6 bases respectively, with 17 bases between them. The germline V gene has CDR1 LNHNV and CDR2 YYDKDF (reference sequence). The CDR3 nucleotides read TGTGCCACCCGGCCGCCAGGGGAGGGTCAGCCCCAGCATTTT. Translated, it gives CATRPPGEGQPQHF.

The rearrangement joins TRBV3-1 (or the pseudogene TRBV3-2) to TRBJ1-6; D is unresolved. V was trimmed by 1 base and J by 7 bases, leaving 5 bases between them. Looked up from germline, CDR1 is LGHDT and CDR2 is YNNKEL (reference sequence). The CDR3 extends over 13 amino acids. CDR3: CASSQVSNSPLHF. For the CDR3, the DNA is TGTGCCAGCAGCCAAGTGTCAAATTCACCCCTCCACTTT.